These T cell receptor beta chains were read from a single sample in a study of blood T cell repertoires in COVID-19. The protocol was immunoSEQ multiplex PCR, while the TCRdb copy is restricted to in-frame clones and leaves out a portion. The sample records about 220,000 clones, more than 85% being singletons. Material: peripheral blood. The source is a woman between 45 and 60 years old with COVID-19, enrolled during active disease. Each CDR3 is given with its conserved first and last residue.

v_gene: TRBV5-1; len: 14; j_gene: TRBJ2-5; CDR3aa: CASSLRGAGETQYF
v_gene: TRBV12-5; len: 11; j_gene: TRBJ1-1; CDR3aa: CASGYGDLSFF
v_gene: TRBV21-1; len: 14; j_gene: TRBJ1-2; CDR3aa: CASPPNDRIHGYTF
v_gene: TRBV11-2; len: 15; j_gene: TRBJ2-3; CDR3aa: CASSLDGGAADTQYF
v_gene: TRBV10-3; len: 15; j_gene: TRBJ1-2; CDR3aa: CAISGVKGGANGYTF
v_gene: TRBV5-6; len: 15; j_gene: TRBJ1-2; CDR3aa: CASSSRGPPNYGYTF
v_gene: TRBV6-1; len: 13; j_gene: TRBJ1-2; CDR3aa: CASSESLNYGYTF
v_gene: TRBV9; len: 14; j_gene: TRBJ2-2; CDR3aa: CASSPLLNTGELFF
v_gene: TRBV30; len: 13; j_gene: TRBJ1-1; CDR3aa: CAWSEDGITEAFF
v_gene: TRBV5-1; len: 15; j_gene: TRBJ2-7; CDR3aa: CASSRLQGASNEQYF
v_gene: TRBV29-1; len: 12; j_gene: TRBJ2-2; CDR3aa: CSGRTNTGELFF
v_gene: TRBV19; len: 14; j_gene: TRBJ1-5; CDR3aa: CASTPRQNNQPQHF
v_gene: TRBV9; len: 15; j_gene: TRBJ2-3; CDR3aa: CASSVSGMQADTQYF
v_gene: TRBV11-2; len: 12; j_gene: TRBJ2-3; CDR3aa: CASSSPSETQYF
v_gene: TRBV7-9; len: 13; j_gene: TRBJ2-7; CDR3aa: CASSPRQSYEQYF
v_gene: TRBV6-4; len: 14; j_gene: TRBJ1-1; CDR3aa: CASRAGQGATRAFF
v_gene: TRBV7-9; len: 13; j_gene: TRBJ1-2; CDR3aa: CASSLGQGFGYTF
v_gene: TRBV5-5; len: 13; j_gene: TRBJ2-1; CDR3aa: CATSLYLGSQQFF
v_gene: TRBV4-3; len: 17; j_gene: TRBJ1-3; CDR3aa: CASSQVARGSTGNTIYF
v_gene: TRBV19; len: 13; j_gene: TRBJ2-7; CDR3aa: CASMGDNGYEQYF
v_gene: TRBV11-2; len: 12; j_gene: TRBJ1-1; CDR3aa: CASSRTGYEAFF